The entry that follows covers one T cell receptor (beta chain) sequence. Method: immunoSEQ multiplex PCR; TCRdb's copy keeps in-frame clones and lacks some. The sample comprises hundreds of thousands of clones, roughly 92% of which are singletons, and around 24% rests with the top ten. This specimen comes from a study of shared clonotypes between healthy human individuals. The CDR3 has 16 amino acids. From germline, CDR1 is SGDLS and CDR2 YYNGEE. Between the trimmed V and J ends, which lost 4 bases and 5 bases, there was a span of 19 bases. Naive CD8 populations comprised CD45RO-negative cells positively selected for CCR7, excluding terminally differentiated effector memory CD45RA+ cells.

The sequenced sample was naive CD8+ T cells sorted from blood. The J gene is TRBJ2-1, the V gene TRBV9; D not resolved. This receptor was taken from a man aged 25 to 40 in good health. The CDR3 reads CASSHHDPSYDNEQFF. DNA of the CDR3: TGTGCCAGCAGCCACCATGACCCTAGTTATGACAATGAGCAGTTCTTC.